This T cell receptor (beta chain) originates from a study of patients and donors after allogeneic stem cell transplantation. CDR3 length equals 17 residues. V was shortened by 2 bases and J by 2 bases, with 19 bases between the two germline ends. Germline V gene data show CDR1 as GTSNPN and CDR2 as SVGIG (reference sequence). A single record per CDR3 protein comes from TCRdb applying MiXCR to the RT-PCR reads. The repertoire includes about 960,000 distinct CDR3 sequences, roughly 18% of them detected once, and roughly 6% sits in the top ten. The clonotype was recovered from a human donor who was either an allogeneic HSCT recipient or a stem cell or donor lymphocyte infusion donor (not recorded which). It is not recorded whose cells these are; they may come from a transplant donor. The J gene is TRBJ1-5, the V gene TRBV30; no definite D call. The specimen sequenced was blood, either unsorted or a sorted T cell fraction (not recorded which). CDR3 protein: CAWSTGEGQMGNQPQHF. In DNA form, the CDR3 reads TGTGCCTGGAGTACGGGCGAGGGCCAGATGGGCAATCAGCCCCAGCATTTT. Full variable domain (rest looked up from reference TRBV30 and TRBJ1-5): SQTIHQWPATLVQPVGSPLSLECTVEGTSNPNLYWYRQAAGRGLQLLFYSVGIGQISSEVPQNLSASRPQDRQFILSSKKLLLSDSGFYLCAWSTGEGQMGNQPQHFGDGTRLSIL.